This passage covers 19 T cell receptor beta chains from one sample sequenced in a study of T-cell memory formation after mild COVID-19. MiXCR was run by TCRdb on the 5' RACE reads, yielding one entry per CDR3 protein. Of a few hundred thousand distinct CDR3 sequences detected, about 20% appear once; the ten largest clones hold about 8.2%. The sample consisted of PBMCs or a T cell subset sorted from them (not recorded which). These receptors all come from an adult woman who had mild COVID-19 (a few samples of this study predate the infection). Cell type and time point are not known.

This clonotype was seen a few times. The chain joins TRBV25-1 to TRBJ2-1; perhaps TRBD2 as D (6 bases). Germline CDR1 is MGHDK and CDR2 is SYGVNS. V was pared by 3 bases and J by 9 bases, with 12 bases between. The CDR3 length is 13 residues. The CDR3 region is CASSDPGRGEQFF. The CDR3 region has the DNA TGTGCCAGCAGTGATCCTGGGCGGGGTGAGCAGTTCTTC.

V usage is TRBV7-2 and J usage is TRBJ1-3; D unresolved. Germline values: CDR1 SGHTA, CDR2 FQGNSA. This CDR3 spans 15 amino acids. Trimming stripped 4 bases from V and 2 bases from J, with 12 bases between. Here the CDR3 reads CASSYDGNPGNTIYF. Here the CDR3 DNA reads TGTGCCAGCAGCTACGACGGGAATCCTGGAAACACCATATATTTT.

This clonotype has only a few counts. The CDR3: CASSLSRFGQGNEQFF. In DNA form, the CDR3 reads TGTGCCAGCAGTTTATCGCGTTTTGGACAGGGCAATGAGCAGTTCTTC. The chain carries TRBV27 and TRBJ2-1; 8 nucleotides align to TRBD1. Germline V gene lookup returns CDR1 MNHEY and CDR2 SMNVEV (reference sequence). J gave up 6 bases and V 0 bases, and 7 bases lay outside the gene matches. The CDR3 totals 16 residues.

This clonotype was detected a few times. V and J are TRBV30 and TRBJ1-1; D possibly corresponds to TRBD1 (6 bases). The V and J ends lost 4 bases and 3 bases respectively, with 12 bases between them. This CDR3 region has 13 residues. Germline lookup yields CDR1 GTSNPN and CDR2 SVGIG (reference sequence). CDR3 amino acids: CAWTLQGHTEAFF. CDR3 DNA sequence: TGTGCCTGGACCCTACAGGGTCACACTGAAGCTTTCTTT. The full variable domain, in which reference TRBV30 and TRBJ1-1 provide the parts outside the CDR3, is SQTIHQWPATLVQPVGSPLSLECTVEGTSNPNLYWYRQAAGRGLQLLFYSVGIGQISSEVPQNLSASRPQDRQFILSSKKLLLSDSGFYLCAWTLQGHTEAFFGQGTRLTVV.

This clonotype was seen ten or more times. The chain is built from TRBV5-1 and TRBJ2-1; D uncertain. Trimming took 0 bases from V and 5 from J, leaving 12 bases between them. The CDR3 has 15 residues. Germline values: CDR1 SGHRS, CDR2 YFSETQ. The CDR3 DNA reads TGCGCCAGCAGCTTGGACGAGCCTACCGACAATGAGCAGTTCTTC. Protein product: CASSLDEPTDNEQFF.

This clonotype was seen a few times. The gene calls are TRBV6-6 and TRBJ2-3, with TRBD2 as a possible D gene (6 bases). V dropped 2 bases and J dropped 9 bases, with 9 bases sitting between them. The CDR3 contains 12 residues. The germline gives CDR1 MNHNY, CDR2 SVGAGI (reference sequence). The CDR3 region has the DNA TGTGCCAGCAGTTACCCGGGGGAGACGCAGTATTTT. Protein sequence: CASSYPGETQYF.

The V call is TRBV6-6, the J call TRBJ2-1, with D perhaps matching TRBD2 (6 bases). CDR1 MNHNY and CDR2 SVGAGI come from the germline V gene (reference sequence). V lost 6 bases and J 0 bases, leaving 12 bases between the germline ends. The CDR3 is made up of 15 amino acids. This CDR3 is CASSWDSVSYNEQFF. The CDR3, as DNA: TGTGCCAGCAGCTGGGACTCCGTCTCCTACAATGAGCAGTTCTTC.

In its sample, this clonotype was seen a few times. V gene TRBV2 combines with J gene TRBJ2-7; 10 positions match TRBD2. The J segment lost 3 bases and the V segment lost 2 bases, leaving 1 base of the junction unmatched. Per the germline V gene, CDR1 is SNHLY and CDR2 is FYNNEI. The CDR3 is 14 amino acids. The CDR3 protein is CASSELAGVYEQYF. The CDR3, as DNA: TGTGCCAGCAGTGAACTAGCGGGAGTCTACGAGCAGTACTTC.

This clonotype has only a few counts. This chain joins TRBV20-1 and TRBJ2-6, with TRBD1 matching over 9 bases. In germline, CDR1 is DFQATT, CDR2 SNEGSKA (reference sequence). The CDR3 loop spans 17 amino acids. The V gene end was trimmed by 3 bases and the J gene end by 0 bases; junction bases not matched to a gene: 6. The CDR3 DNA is TGCAGTGCTAGGCCGGGACAGGGTTACTCTGGGGCCAACGTCCTGACTTTC. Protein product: CSARPGQGYSGANVLTF.

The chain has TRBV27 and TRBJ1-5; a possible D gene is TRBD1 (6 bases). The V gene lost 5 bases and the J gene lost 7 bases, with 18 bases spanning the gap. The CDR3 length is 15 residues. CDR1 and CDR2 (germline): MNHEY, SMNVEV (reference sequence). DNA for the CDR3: TGTGCCAGCAGTCCCTCCCCGGGGGCCAACCAGCCCCAGCATTTT. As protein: CASSPSPGANQPQHF.

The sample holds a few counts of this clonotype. The CDR3 sequence: CASIGGVDEKLFF. The DNA for the CDR3 is TGTGCCAGTATTGGGGGAGTCGATGAAAAACTGTTTTTT. This chain joins TRBV4-2 and TRBJ1-4; maybe TRBD1 (5 bases). Germline V gene lookup returns CDR1 LGHNA and CDR2 YNFKEQ. The V gene lost 9 bases and the J gene lost 6 bases, with 14 bases spanning the gap. The CDR3 is made up of 13 amino acids.

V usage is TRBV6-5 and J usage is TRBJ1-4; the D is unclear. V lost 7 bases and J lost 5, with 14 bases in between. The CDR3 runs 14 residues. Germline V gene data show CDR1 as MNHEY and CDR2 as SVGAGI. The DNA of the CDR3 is TGTGCCAGCAAAGAAGGCCCTGGCAATGAAAAACTGTTTTTT. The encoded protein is CASKEGPGNEKLFF.

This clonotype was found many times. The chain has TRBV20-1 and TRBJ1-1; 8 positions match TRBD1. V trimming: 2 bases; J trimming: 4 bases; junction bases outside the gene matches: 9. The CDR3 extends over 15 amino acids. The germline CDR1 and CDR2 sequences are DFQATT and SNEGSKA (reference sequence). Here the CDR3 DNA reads TGCAGTGCTAGAAAACAACAGGGGGTCTCCACTGAAGCTTTCTTT. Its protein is CSARKQQGVSTEAFF.

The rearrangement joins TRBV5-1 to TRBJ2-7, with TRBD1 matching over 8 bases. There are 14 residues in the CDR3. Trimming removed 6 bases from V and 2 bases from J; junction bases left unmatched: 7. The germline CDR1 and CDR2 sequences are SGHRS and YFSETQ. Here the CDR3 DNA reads TGCGCCAGCACCATGACAGGGGCCACCTACGAGCAGTACTTC. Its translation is CASTMTGATYEQYF.

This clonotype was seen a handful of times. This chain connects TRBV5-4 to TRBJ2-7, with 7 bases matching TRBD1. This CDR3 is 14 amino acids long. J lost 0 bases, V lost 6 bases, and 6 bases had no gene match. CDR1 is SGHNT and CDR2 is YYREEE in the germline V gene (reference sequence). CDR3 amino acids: CASKYRQGSYEQYF. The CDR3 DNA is TGTGCCAGCAAATATAGACAGGGCTCCTACGAGCAGTACTTC.

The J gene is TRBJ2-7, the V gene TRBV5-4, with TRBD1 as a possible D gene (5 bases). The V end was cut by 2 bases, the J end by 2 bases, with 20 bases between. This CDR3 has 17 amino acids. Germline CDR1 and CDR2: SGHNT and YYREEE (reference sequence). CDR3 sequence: CASSFYPPDTPTYEQYF. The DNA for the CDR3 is TGTGCCAGCAGCTTTTATCCCCCGGACACCCCTACCTACGAGCAGTACTTC. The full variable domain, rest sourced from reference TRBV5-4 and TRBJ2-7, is ETGVTQSPTHLIKTRGQQVTLRCSSQSGHNTVSWYQQALGQGPQFIFQYYREEENGRGNFPPRFSGLQFPNYSSELNVNALELDDSALYLCASSFYPPDTPTYEQYFGPGTRLTVT.

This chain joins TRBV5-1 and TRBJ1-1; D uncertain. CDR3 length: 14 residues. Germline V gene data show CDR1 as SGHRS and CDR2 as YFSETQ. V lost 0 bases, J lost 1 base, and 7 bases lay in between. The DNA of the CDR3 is TGCGCCAGCAGCTTGGAAACCCAGAACACTGAAGCTTTCTTT. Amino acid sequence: CASSLETQNTEAFF.

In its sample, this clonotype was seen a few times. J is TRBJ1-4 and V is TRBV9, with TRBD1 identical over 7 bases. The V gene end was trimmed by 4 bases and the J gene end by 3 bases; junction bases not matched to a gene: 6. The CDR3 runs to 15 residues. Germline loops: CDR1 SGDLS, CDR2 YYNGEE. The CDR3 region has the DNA TGTGCCAGCAGCACCGGGACAGTAGCTAATGAAAAACTGTTTTTT. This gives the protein CASSTGTVANEKLFF.

The CDR3 DNA reads as TGTGCCAGCAGCCTTGACAGGGAAGAGCTGTTTTTT. Translated, it gives CASSLDREELFF. The chain joins TRBV12-3 or TRBV12-4 to TRBJ2-2; 7 nucleotides line up with TRBD1. V gave up 6 bases and J gave up 11 bases; unmatched junction bases: 6. The CDR3 consists of 12 residues.